Described below is a single TCR beta chain sequence and its context. This entry belongs to a study of blood T cell repertoires in COVID-19. Germline V lookup: CDR1 KGHDR, CDR2 SFDVKD. Trimming took off 6 bases at V and 3 bases at J, with 8 bases between the two ends. The length of the CDR3 is 13 residues. Generated by immunoSEQ multiplex PCR, the TCRdb table keeps only in-frame clones and is missing some. The repertoire holds about 260,000 clones, with around 87% as singletons. The chain is built from TRBV24-1 and TRBJ1-5; D remains ambiguous. This TCR was sampled from a woman aged 50 to 60 with acute or convalescent COVID-19. Sequences were obtained from peripheral blood. The CDR3 DNA sequence: TGTGCCACCAGTCATACAAACAATCAGCCCCAGCATTTT. This encodes CATSHTNNQPQHF.